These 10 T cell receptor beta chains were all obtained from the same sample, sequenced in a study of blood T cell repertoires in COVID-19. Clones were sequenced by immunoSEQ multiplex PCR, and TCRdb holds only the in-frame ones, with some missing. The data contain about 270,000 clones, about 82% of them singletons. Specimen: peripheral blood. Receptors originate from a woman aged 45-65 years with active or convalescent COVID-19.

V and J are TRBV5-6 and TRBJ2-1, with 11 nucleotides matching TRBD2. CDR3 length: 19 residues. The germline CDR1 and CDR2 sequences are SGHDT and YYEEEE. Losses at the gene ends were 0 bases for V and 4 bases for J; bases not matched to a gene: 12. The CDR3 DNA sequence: TGTGCCAGCAGCTTGGCGCCCCGGGGGCTAGCGGGAGGTTACAATGAGCAGTTCTTC. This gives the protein CASSLAPRGLAGGYNEQFF.

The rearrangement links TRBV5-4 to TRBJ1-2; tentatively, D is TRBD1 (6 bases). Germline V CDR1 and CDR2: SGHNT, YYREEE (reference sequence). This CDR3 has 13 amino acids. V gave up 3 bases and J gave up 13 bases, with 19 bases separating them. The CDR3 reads CASSSFLQGRPTF. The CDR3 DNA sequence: TGTGCCAGCAGCTCGTTTCTACAGGGCCGGCCCACCTTC.

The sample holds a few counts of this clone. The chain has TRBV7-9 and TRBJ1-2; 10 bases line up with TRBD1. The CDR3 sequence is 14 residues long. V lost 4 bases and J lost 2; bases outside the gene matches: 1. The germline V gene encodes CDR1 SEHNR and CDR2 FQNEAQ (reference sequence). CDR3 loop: CASSWTGGNYGYTF. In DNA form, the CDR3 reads TGTGCCAGCAGCTGGACAGGGGGGAACTATGGCTACACCTTC.

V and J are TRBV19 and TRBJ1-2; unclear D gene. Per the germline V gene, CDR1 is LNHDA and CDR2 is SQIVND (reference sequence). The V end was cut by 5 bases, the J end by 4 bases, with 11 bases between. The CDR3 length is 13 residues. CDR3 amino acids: CASSFGQSYGYTF. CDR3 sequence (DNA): TGTGCCAGTAGTTTTGGCCAGTCCTATGGCTACACCTTC.

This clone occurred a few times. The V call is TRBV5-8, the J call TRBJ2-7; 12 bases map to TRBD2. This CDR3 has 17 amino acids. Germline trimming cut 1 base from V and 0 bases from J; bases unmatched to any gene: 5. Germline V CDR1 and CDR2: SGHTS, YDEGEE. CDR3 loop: CASSLSPSGRASYEQYF. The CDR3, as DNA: TGTGCCAGCAGCTTGAGTCCTAGCGGGAGGGCCTCCTACGAGCAGTACTTC.

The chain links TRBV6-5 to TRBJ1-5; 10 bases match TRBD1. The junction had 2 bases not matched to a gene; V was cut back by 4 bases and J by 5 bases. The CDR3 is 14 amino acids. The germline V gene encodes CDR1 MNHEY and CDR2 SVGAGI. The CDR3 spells CASSSTGGHQPQHF. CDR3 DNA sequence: TGTGCCAGCAGTTCGACAGGGGGCCATCAGCCCCAGCATTTT.

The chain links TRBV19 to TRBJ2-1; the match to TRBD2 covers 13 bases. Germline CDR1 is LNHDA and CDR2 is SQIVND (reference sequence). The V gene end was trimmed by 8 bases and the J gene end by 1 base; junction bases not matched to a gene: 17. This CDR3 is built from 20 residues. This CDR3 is CASAKSGTSGIPGSYNEQFF. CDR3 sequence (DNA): TGTGCCAGTGCCAAGAGTGGGACTAGCGGGATTCCGGGGTCCTACAATGAGCAGTTCTTC.

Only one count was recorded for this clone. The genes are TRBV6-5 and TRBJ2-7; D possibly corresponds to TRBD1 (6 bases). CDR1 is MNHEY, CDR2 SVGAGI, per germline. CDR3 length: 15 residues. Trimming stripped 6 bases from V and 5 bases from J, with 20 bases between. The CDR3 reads CASSVIQGDRNEQYF. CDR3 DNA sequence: TGTGCCAGCAGCGTGATACAGGGAGATCGGAACGAGCAGTACTTC.

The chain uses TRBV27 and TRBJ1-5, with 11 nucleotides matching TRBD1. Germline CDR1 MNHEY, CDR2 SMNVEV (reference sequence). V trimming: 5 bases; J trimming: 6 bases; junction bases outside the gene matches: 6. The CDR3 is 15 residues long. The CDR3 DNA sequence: TGTGCCAGCAGTCGGGGACAGGGGGGACGTCAGCCCCAGCATTTT. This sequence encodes CASSRGQGGRQPQHF.

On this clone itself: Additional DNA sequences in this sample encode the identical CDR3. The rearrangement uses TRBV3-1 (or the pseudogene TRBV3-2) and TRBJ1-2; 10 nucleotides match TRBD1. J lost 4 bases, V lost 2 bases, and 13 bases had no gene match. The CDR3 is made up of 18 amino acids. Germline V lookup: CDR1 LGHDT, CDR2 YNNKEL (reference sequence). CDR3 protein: CASSQTLLRQGAGYGYTF. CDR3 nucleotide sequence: TGTGCCAGCAGCCAAACCCTCCTCAGACAGGGGGCTGGCTATGGCTACACCTTC.